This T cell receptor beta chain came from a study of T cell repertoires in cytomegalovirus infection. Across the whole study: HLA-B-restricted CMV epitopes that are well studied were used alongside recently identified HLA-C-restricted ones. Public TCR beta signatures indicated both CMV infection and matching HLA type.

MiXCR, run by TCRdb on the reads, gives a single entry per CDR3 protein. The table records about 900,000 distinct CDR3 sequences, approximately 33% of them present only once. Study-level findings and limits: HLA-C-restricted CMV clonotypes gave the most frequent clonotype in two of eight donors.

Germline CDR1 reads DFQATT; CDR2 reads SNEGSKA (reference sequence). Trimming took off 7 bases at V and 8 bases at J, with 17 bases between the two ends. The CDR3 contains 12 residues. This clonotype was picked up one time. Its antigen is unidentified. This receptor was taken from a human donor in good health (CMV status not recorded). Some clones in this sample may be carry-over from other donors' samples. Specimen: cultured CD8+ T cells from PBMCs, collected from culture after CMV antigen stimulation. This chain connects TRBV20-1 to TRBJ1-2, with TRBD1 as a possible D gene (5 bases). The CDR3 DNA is TGCAGTGTAGAAGCCCCCACAGGAGGCTACACCTTC. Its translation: CSVEAPTGGYTF.